A single sample is the source of the 26 T cell receptor beta chains below, sequenced in a study of cytomegalovirus exposure and HLA in healthy donors. 13 Jbeta primers and 60 Vbeta primers were used for the PCR. Sequencing used immunoSEQ multiplex PCR; TCRdb keeps in-frame clones, though not all of them. This sample has fewer than 200,000 clones, with around 80% found just once. Sequencing was performed on PBMCs. All receptors come from a young woman in good health and CMV-seronegative.

The CDR3 coding sequence is TGTGCCAGCAGCCACTACGGGAAACAGGGGGCGGACTCTGAAGCTTTCTTT. Protein product: CASSHYGKQGADSEAFF. The chain uses TRBV4-2 and TRBJ1-1, with 9 bases identical to TRBD1. This CDR3 spans 17 amino acids. J gave up 6 bases and V 3 bases, and 14 bases lay outside the gene matches. The germline CDR1 and CDR2 sequences are LGHNA and YNFKEQ.

The V call is TRBV5-4, the J call TRBJ1-2; D might be TRBD1 (5 bases). V gave up 2 bases and J gave up 6 bases, with 11 bases separating them. The length of the CDR3 is 13 residues. CDR1 SGHNT and CDR2 YYREEE come from the germline V gene (reference sequence). Written as DNA, the CDR3 is TGTGCCAGCAGCTTTCAGGGTACTGATGGCTACACCTTC. Its translation is CASSFQGTDGYTF.

The chain joins TRBV27 to TRBJ2-3; D possibly corresponds to TRBD1 (6 bases). The CDR3 loop spans 12 amino acids. V dropped 3 bases and J dropped 6 bases, with 7 bases sitting between them. CDR1 MNHEY and CDR2 SMNVEV come from the germline V gene (reference sequence). Written as DNA, the CDR3 is TGTGCCAGCAGTTTCCAGGGGGATACGCAGTATTTT. It is translated as CASSFQGDTQYF.

The table lists this clone with a few counts. CDR3 DNA: TGTGCCAGCAGGCAGACTAGCGGGGGCTACAATGAGCAGTTCTTC. It is translated as CASRQTSGGYNEQFF. J is TRBJ2-1 and V is TRBV28, with 12 bases identical to TRBD2. V trimming: 6 bases; J trimming: 3 bases; junction bases outside the gene matches: 3. The CDR3 loop spans 15 amino acids. Germline assignment: CDR1 MDHEN and CDR2 SYDVKM.

The table lists this clone with a few counts. The chain is built from TRBV5-4 and TRBJ2-7, with TRBD1 matching 8 bases. Germline-derived CDR1 and CDR2 are SGHNT and YYREEE (reference sequence). The CDR3 length is 13 residues. The trim removed 3 bases at V and 3 bases at J, leaving 2 bases unmatched. The CDR3 coding sequence is TGTGCCAGCAGCTCAGGGGGCAGCTACGAGCAGTACTTC. Protein: CASSSGGSYEQYF.

The chain is built from TRBV30 and TRBJ2-5, with TRBD2 matching 7 bases. The V and J ends lost 4 bases and 4 bases, in that order; junction bases with no gene match: 3. The CDR3 contains 12 residues. Looked up from germline, CDR1 is GTSNPN and CDR2 is SVGIG (reference sequence). CDR3 bases: TGTGCCTGGAATACGGGAGGAGAGACCCAGTACTTC. It codes for CAWNTGGETQYF.

The V and J genes are TRBV9 and TRBJ1-1, with D perhaps TRBD1 (6 bases). CDR1 and CDR2 from the germline V gene are SGDLS and YYNGEE. V dropped 0 bases and J dropped 1 base, with 10 bases sitting between them. CDR3 length: 15 residues. For the CDR3, the DNA is TGTGCCAGCAGCGTAGGATTAGGGGGGAACACTGAAGCTTTCTTT. As protein: CASSVGLGGNTEAFF.

V is TRBV6-5 and J is TRBJ1-5, with D tentatively TRBD1 (6 bases). Looked up from germline, CDR1 is MNHEY and CDR2 is SVGAGI. This CDR3 contains 16 residues. V gave up 6 bases and J gave up 2 bases, with 17 bases separating them. The CDR3 DNA is TGTGCCAGCAGATACCGGGCCGAGGGGGGCAATCAGCCCCAGCATTTT. Amino acid sequence: CASRYRAEGGNQPQHF.

The chain joins TRBV25-1 to TRBJ2-1; TRBD1 agrees at 10 bases. This CDR3 has 15 amino acids. The V gene's germline CDR1 is MGHDK and CDR2 SYGVNS. V trimming: 7 bases; J trimming: 8 bases; junction bases outside the gene matches: 11. CDR3 loop: CASTKRDRGVDEQFF. Here the CDR3 DNA reads TGTGCCAGCACTAAGCGGGACAGGGGCGTGGATGAGCAGTTCTTC. Full variable domain (rest looked up from reference TRBV25-1 and TRBJ2-1): EADIYQTPRYLVIGTGKKITLECSQTMGHDKMYWYQQDPGMELHLIHYSYGVNSTEKGDLSSESTVSRIRTEHFPLTLESARPSHTSQYLCASTKRDRGVDEQFFGPGTRLTVL.

This rearrangement joins TRBV11-3 to TRBJ2-7; D gene unclear. Trimming cost V 5 bases and J 3 bases, with 5 bases left between them. This CDR3 is built from 11 residues. CDR1 SGHNT and CDR2 YENEEA come from the germline V gene. The CDR3 here is CASSSNYEQYF. The CDR3, as DNA: TGTGCCAGCAGCAGCAACTACGAGCAGTACTTC.

V usage is TRBV20-1 and J usage is TRBJ2-1, with 8 positions matching TRBD1. The V gene's germline CDR1 is DFQATT and CDR2 SNEGSKA (reference sequence). This CDR3 contains 11 residues. Trimming removed 5 bases from V and 8 bases from J; junction bases left unmatched: 2. DNA for the CDR3: TGCAGTGCTTCGGGACAGGATGAGCAGTTCTTC. This gives the protein CSASGQDEQFF.

The V gene is TRBV30, the J gene TRBJ2-7; D is undetermined. This CDR3 region has 13 residues. Germline V gives CDR1 GTSNPN, CDR2 SVGIG (reference sequence). Trimming removed 0 bases from V and 3 bases from J, with 9 bases in between. DNA for the CDR3: TGTGCCTGGAGTGTTATGTCCGTCTACGAGCAGTACTTC. Its translation is CAWSVMSVYEQYF.

This clone was seen repeatedly, ten times or more. The DNA for the CDR3 is TGTGCCAGTGGGACAGGGTTCGGGGCCAACGTCCTGACTTTC. It is translated as CASGTGFGANVLTF. V and J are TRBV5-6 and TRBJ2-6, with 9 bases fitting TRBD1. Germline loops: CDR1 SGHDT, CDR2 YYEEEE. Trimming at V came to 8 bases and at J to 4 bases, leaving 4 bases not matched to a gene. The CDR3 totals 14 residues.

This chain joins TRBV10-3 and TRBJ1-5, with 7 bases lining up with TRBD1. In germline, CDR1 is ENHRY, CDR2 SYGVKD. V was clipped by 5 bases and J by 7 bases; unmatched bases: 5. This CDR3 is 13 amino acids long. The CDR3 loop is CAISTGDSQPQHF. CDR3 sequence (DNA): TGTGCCATCAGTACAGGGGATAGCCAGCCCCAGCATTTT.

The rearrangement links TRBV5-6 to TRBJ1-1, with 7 bases matching TRBD1. V lost 0 bases to trimming and J lost 5 bases; unmatched junction nucleotides: 7. Looked up from germline, CDR1 is SGHDT and CDR2 is YYEEEE. The CDR3 consists of 15 residues. CDR3 sequence (DNA): TGTGCCAGCAGCTTGGGGCCAGGGGGTGTGACTGAAGCTTTCTTT. This sequence encodes CASSLGPGGVTEAFF. Using reference TRBV5-6 and TRBJ1-1 for the parts outside the CDR3, the full variable domain is DAGVTQSPTHLIKTRGQQVTLRCSPKSGHDTVSWYQQALGQGPQFIFQYYEEEERQRGNFPDRFSGHQFPNYSSELNVNALLLGDSALYLCASSLGPGGVTEAFFGQGTRLTVV.

This clone is a singleton in its sample. The V call is TRBV11-3, the J call TRBJ1-2; D perhaps matches TRBD1 (5 bases). Trimming removed 5 bases at V and 2 bases at J, with 15 bases between. This CDR3 is built from 15 residues. Germline CDR1 is SGHNT and CDR2 is YENEEA. The CDR3 is CASSRPVGGNYGYTF. Here the CDR3 DNA reads TGTGCCAGCAGCCGCCCCGTCGGGGGGAACTATGGCTACACCTTC.

The chain carries TRBV7-9 and TRBJ2-7; D is perhaps TRBD2 (6 bases). Germline V gene data show CDR1 as SEHNR and CDR2 as FQNEAQ (reference sequence). The CDR3 has 12 residues. The V and J ends lost 5 bases and 6 bases respectively, with 11 bases between them. In DNA form, the CDR3 reads TGTGCCAGCAGCAACGGGGACTCCGAGCAGTACTTC. It specifies CASSNGDSEQYF.

The gene calls are TRBV5-1 and TRBJ2-5, with D perhaps matching TRBD2 (7 bases). The CDR3 loop spans 17 amino acids. Trimming pared 0 bases from V and 5 bases from J, leaving 20 bases between. Per the germline V gene, CDR1 is SGHRS and CDR2 is YFSETQ. CDR3 coding DNA: TGCGCCAGCAGCTTGGGCTCGGGGGGCGCTTCGGGGGAGACCCAGTACTTC. Translation gives CASSLGSGGASGETQYF.

V usage is TRBV28 and J usage is TRBJ1-1; 9 bases align to TRBD1. Germline values: CDR1 MDHEN, CDR2 SYDVKM. The CDR3 has 18 amino acids. J gave up 0 bases and V 2 bases, and 10 bases lay outside the gene matches. The CDR3 region has the DNA TGTGCCAGCAGTTTACTGGGACAGGGTCTGAACATGAACACTGAAGCTTTCTTT. Encoded protein: CASSLLGQGLNMNTEAFF.

V gene TRBV12-5 combines with J gene TRBJ2-5; D remains unclear. The DNA end is a closer match to TRBJ2-7, so the J assignment may be wrong. The V gene's germline CDR1 is LGHNT and CDR2 FRNRAP. The CDR3 is made up of 12 amino acids. CDR3 residues: CASAGYPYEQYF. CDR3 sequence (DNA): TGTGCTAGTGCCGGTTACCCGTACGAGCAGTACTTC.

The chain carries TRBV28 and TRBJ2-4, with 7 bases that match TRBD1. The CDR3 runs to 15 residues. Losses at the gene ends were 6 bases for V and 3 bases for J; bases not matched to a gene: 8. CDR1 MDHEN and CDR2 SYDVKM come from the germline V gene. CDR3 DNA: TGTGCCAGCAGACAAGGCGGACAGGACAAAAACATTCAGTACTTC. It encodes CASRQGGQDKNIQYF.

CDR3 sequence: CASSGQGTGNTIYF. The CDR3 coding sequence is TGTGCCAGCAGCGGACAGGGGACTGGAAACACCATATATTTT. The chain uses TRBV2 and TRBJ1-3; TRBD1 matches at 9 bases. The CDR3 spans 14 residues. Germline-derived CDR1 and CDR2 are SNHLY and FYNNEI. With V trimmed by 6 bases and J by 2 bases, 2 bases remained unmatched. Combining the CDR3 with reference TRBV2 and TRBJ1-3 gives the whole variable domain EPEVTQTPSHQVTQMGQEVILRCVPISNHLYFYWYRQILGQKVEFLVSFYNNEISEKSEIFDDQFSVERPDGSNFTLKIRSTKLEDSAMYFCASSGQGTGNTIYFGEGSWLTVV.

V and J are TRBV5-3 and TRBJ2-3; 13 nucleotides match TRBD2. TRBV5-3 is identified as an open reading frame with a role that is uncertain. The CDR3 loop spans 19 amino acids. After removal of 4 bases from V and 3 bases from J, the junction contained 14 bases not matched to a gene. The CDR3 reads CARSNPPGTSGISTDTQYF. In nucleotides, the CDR3 is TGTGCCAGAAGCAATCCCCCGGGGACTAGCGGGATCTCGACAGATACGCAGTATTTT.

The CDR3 loop is CASRTGLARYEQYF. Here the CDR3 DNA reads TGTGCCAGCAGGACCGGACTAGCCCGGTACGAGCAGTACTTC. This rearrangement joins TRBV6-1 to TRBJ2-7; 8 positions agree with TRBD2. The V and J ends lost 6 bases and 4 bases, in that order; junction bases with no gene match: 8. CDR1 is MNHNS and CDR2 is SASEGT in the germline V gene. The CDR3 extends over 14 amino acids.

The chain links TRBV28 to TRBJ2-5; 7 bases fit TRBD1. Trimming cost V 6 bases and J 5 bases; bases outside gene matches: 9. This CDR3 comprises 14 residues. The germline CDR1 and CDR2 sequences are MDHEN and SYDVKM. The CDR3 DNA reads TGTGCCAGCAGCCCGGCAGGGACAGTGGAGACCCAGTACTTC. The encoded protein is CASSPAGTVETQYF.

This sequence joins TRBV5-4 and TRBJ2-1; a weak D match, TRBD1 (5 bases). Germline V gene data show CDR1 as SGHNT and CDR2 as YYREEE (reference sequence). The CDR3 sequence is 13 residues long. V was shortened by 4 bases and J by 9 bases, with 14 bases between the two germline ends. The CDR3 DNA sequence: TGTGCCAGCAGCAAGAACACTGACAGTGAGCAGTTCTTC. Translation gives CASSKNTDSEQFF.